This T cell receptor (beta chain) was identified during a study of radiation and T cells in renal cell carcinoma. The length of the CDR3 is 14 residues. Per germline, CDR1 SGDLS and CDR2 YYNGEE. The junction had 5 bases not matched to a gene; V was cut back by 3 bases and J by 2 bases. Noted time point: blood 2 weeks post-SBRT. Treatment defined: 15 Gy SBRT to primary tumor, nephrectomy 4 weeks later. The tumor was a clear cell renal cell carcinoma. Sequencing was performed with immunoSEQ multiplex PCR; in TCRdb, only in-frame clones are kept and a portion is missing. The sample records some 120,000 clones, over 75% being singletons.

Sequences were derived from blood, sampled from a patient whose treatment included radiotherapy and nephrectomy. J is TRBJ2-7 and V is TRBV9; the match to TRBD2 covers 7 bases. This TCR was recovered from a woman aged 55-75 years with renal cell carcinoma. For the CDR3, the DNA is TGTGCCAGCAGCGAAAGTAGCGGGCCCTACGAGCAGTACTTC. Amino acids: CASSESSGPYEQYF.